What follows are 7 T cell receptor beta chains derived from one specimen sequenced in a study of tumor and adjacent non-tumor tissue in lung cancer (dated by TCRdb to between 2017 and 2018). RNA was isolated from bulk, unsorted tissue, and RNA quality was assessed with a NanoDrop ND-1000 and an Agilent 2100. The method was multiplex PCR. TCRdb lists the instrument as Illumina HiSeq 2500. TCRbeta libraries were built by three rounds of nested PCR using primers (Table S4), following protocols modified from ARM-PCR. TCRdb cleaned the public reads at Q25 with fastp, built clones with MiXCR and kept in-frame beta chains. Entries are consolidated by CDR3 protein sequence, retaining the most common genes and DNA. This sample lists under 100,000 distinct CDR3 sequences; around 70% were detected once. The ten largest clones represent around 12% of the sample. The sequenced sample consisted of lung tumor tissue. The receptors were gathered from a woman in her seventies with non-small cell lung cancer.

Concerning this clonotype itself: Germline is not matched at one junction end, which may reflect a read error. The chain has TRBV20-1 and TRBJ2-2; D is perhaps TRBD2 (6 bases). The CDR3 runs to 15 residues. From germline, CDR1 is DFQATT and CDR2 SNEGSKA (reference sequence). In DNA, the CDR3 is TGCAGTGCTAGGGTGGGACTGGGCGTCACCGGGGAGCTGTCTTTT. Its translation is CSARVGLGVTGELSF.

This rearrangement joins TRBV29-1 to TRBJ2-7; 7 nucleotides line up with TRBD1. Germline CDR1 reads SQVTM; CDR2 reads ANQGSEA. The CDR3 consists of 14 residues. The V and J ends lost 8 bases and 4 bases, in that order; junction bases with no gene match: 14. DNA of the CDR3: TGCAGCATCAGACGGGGCAGGGGGTCTTACGAGCAGTACTTC. Protein: CSIRRGRGSYEQYF.

In the case of this clonotype: One base away lies a much larger clone, so this may be a sequencing read error. The J gene is TRBJ2-1, the V gene TRBV20-1; 8 bases align to TRBD2. This CDR3 comprises 17 residues. V gave up 3 bases and J gave up 8 bases; unmatched junction bases: 18. Germline V gene lookup returns CDR1 DFQATT and CDR2 SNEGSKA (reference sequence). CDR3 nucleotides: TGCAGTGCTAGGGACCCAGAAGGTAGCGGGACTGTTTATGAGCAGTTCTTC. Encoded protein: CSARDPEGSGTVYEQFF.

This clonotype was detected many times. This rearrangement joins TRBV6-5 to TRBJ2-7; TRBD1 or TRBD2 may be the D gene (5 bases each). V was clipped by 2 bases and J by 7 bases, with 21 bases between them. The germline V gene encodes CDR1 MNHEY and CDR2 SVGAGI. The CDR3 runs to 16 residues. The CDR3 region has the DNA TGTGCCAGCAGTTACACATGGGACGGCCCGTATGGAGAGCAGTACTTC. Encoded protein: CASSYTWDGPYGEQYF.

V and J are TRBV5-1 and TRBJ2-1; perhaps TRBD2 as D (6 bases). Germline lookup yields CDR1 SGHRS and CDR2 YFSETQ. This CDR3 is built from 12 residues. The CDR3 protein is CVCRLSGNEQFF. The CDR3 coding sequence is TGCGTCTGCAGACTGAGCGGGAATGAGCAGTTCTTC.

Concerning this clonotype: A much larger clone lies a single base off, so this may be a read error. The CDR3 is CAWSLTGDQSQHF. CDR3 nucleotide sequence: TGTGCCTGGAGTCTAACAGGGGATCAGTCCCAGCATTTT. The genes are TRBV30 and TRBJ1-5; 7 nucleotides match TRBD1. CDR1 and CDR2 (germline): GTSNPN, SVGIG (reference sequence). This CDR3 has 13 residues.

This clonotype has at least ten counts. V gene TRBV6-1 combines with J gene TRBJ2-2; 8 nucleotides match TRBD2. Trimming at V came to 11 bases and at J to 4 bases, leaving 12 bases not matched to a gene. The germline CDR1 and CDR2 sequences are MNHNS and SASEGT. The CDR3 spans 15 residues. The CDR3 coding sequence is TGTGCCTCCTCTCCCATGAGCGGGGGCACCGGGGAGCTGTTTTTT. This sequence encodes CASSPMSGGTGELFF.